Below are 27 T cell receptor beta chains sequenced from a single sample in a study of blood T cell repertoires in COVID-19 (dated by TCRdb to the early 2020s). Library creation used the immunoSEQ multiplex PCR assay. TCRdb took over this immuneACCESS table, retaining in-frame rearrangements with V and J assigned. Such tables are incomplete; in checked studies, under half of the missing clones stem from an unresolved V gene, and the remainder is unexplained. This sample is represented by some 150,000 clones; about 89% of them were singletons. The biggest ten clones account for approximately 2.8% of the sample. The sequenced sample was peripheral blood. These receptors were obtained from a man aged 55 to 70 with acute or convalescent COVID-19.

This rearrangement joins TRBV5-1 to TRBJ2-1; 9 positions agree with TRBD1. The CDR3 loop spans 13 amino acids. The ends lost 4 bases at V and 7 bases at J; junction bases unmatched: 3. The germline gives CDR1 SGHRS, CDR2 YFSETQ. The CDR3 protein is CASSGTGPNEQFF. For the CDR3, the DNA is TGCGCCAGCAGCGGGACAGGGCCGAATGAGCAGTTCTTC.

The chain couples TRBV7-9 to TRBJ2-3; TRBD1 aligns across 7 bases. Germline values: CDR1 SEHNR, CDR2 FQNEAQ (reference sequence). This CDR3 spans 14 amino acids. V lost 4 bases to trimming and J lost 3 bases; unmatched junction nucleotides: 4. CDR3 in amino acids: CASSYGTETDTQYF. The CDR3 DNA reads as TGTGCCAGCAGCTACGGGACAGAGACAGATACGCAGTATTTT. Filled out from reference TRBV7-9 and TRBJ2-3, the complete variable domain reads DTGVSQNPRHKITKRGQNVTFRCDPISEHNRLYWYRQTLGQGPEFLTYFQNEAQLEKSRLLSDRFSAERPKGSFSTLEIQRTEQGDSAMYLCASSYGTETDTQYFGPGTRLTVL.

V usage is TRBV7-9 and J usage is TRBJ2-3, with TRBD2 matching 8 bases. The CDR3 sequence is 15 residues long. Losses at the gene ends were 3 bases for V and 5 bases for J; bases not matched to a gene: 7. Germline V gene data show CDR1 as SEHNR and CDR2 as FQNEAQ (reference sequence). The CDR3, as DNA: TGTGCCAGCAGCTTCGGCCTAGCGGGTAGAGATACGCAGTATTTT. Its translation: CASSFGLAGRDTQYF. Drawing the rest from reference TRBV7-9 and TRBJ2-3, the complete variable domain is DTGVSQNPRHKITKRGQNVTFRCDPISEHNRLYWYRQTLGQGPEFLTYFQNEAQLEKSRLLSDRFSAERPKGSFSTLEIQRTEQGDSAMYLCASSFGLAGRDTQYFGPGTRLTVL.

The V and J genes are TRBV7-2 and TRBJ1-5; D call uncertain. CDR3 length equals 14 residues. Trimming shortened V by 5 bases and J by 5 bases, and 13 bases separated the two germline ends. Germline CDR1 is SGHTA and CDR2 is FQGNSA. CDR3 loop: CASSKETADQPQHF. CDR3 nucleotides: TGTGCCAGCAGCAAAGAAACAGCGGATCAGCCCCAGCATTTT.

This clone came up once. The V and J genes are TRBV7-7 and TRBJ1-4; 8 nucleotides align to TRBD1. This CDR3 contains 16 residues. Germline lookup yields CDR1 SSHAT and CDR2 FNYEAQ (reference sequence). Losses at the gene ends were 5 bases for V and 8 bases for J; bases not matched to a gene: 13. The CDR3 sequence is CASSPGMRQGKEKLFF. The CDR3 nucleotides are TGTGCCAGCAGCCCGGGCATGAGACAGGGGAAGGAAAAACTGTTTTTT.

CDR3 residues: CASSPAIAADTQYF. CDR3 sequence (DNA): TGTGCCAGCAGCCCTGCTATAGCGGCAGATACGCAGTATTTT. J is TRBJ2-3 and V is TRBV14; tentative D call: TRBD2 (6 bases). Trimming took off 4 bases at V and 4 bases at J, with 12 bases between the two ends. Germline loops: CDR1 SGHDN, CDR2 FVKESK. This CDR3 spans 14 amino acids. The full variable domain, in which reference TRBV14 and TRBJ2-3 provide the parts outside the CDR3, is EAGVTQFPSHSVIEKGQTVTLRCDPISGHDNLYWYRRVMGKEIKFLLHFVKESKQDESGMPNNRFLAERTGGTYSTLKVQPAELEDSGVYFCASSPAIAADTQYFGPGTRLTVL.

The gene calls are TRBV27 and TRBJ1-1; D is unclear. CDR3 size: 16 residues. V was trimmed by 4 bases and J by 0 bases, leaving 15 bases between them. The germline V gene has CDR1 MNHEY and CDR2 SMNVEV (reference sequence). The CDR3 region has the DNA TGTGCCAGCAGTTGGGCCCGGTCGTCTCTGAACACTGAAGCTTTCTTT. It encodes CASSWARSSLNTEAFF.

The sample holds one count of this clone. The genes are TRBV11-2 and TRBJ1-4, with unresolved D. Germline V gene data show CDR1 as SGHAT and CDR2 as FQNNGV. The CDR3 is made up of 15 amino acids. V lost 1 base and J 1 base, leaving 7 bases between the germline ends. The DNA for the CDR3 is TGTGCCAGCAGCTTAGGAGTCCAAACTAATGAAAAACTGTTTTTT. Amino acids: CASSLGVQTNEKLFF.

The CDR3 coding sequence is TGTGCCAGCAGTTTATCAGCAGGTGGCAATCAGCCCCAGCATTTT. Translating gives CASSLSAGGNQPQHF. The chain carries TRBV27 and TRBJ1-5, with D uncertain. The germline CDR1 and CDR2 sequences are MNHEY and SMNVEV (reference sequence). The V and J ends lost 0 bases and 2 bases respectively, with 8 bases between them. The CDR3 spans 15 residues.

The J gene is TRBJ1-2, the V gene TRBV7-9; 12 bases fit TRBD1. CDR3 length: 14 amino acids. Trimming cost V 6 bases and J 8 bases; bases outside gene matches: 7. Germline CDR1 reads SEHNR; CDR2 reads FQNEAQ (reference sequence). In nucleotides, the CDR3 is TGTGCCAGCAGTCTGGCCGGGACAGGGGGCGGCTACACCTTC. This gives the protein CASSLAGTGGGYTF.

This chain links TRBV7-2 with TRBJ2-3; 14 nucleotides match TRBD2. Germline V gene sequence: CDR1 SGHTA, CDR2 FQGNSA. CDR3 length: 16 residues. Unmatched junction bases numbered 2, after V lost 5 bases and J lost 1 base. DNA of the CDR3: TGTGCCAGCAGCACGGGACTAGCGGGGGGCACAGATACGCAGTATTTT. It yields the protein CASSTGLAGGTDTQYF.

The V gene is TRBV5-5, the J gene TRBJ1-5; 7 bases align to TRBD1. This CDR3 contains 14 residues. CDR1 and CDR2 from the germline V gene are SGHKS and YYEKEE (reference sequence). With V trimmed by 1 base and J by 6 bases, 4 bases remained unmatched. This chain's CDR3 is CASSLKGGVQPQHF. The DNA of the CDR3 is TGTGCCAGCAGCTTGAAAGGGGGCGTTCAGCCCCAGCATTTT.

The chain combines TRBV27 with TRBJ1-5; no clear D gene. The CDR3 sequence is 13 residues long. CDR1 is MNHEY and CDR2 is SMNVEV in the germline V gene (reference sequence). V lost 9 bases, J lost 4 bases, and 13 bases lay in between. The CDR3 coding sequence is TGTGCCAGTCGGTGGAGTCGGAATCAGCCCCAGCATTTT. The encoded protein is CASRWSRNQPQHF.

This clone was seen repeatedly, ten times or more. The genes are TRBV6-5 and TRBJ1-1, with a weak D call TRBD1 (5 bases). Trimming took 0 bases from V and 2 from J, leaving 10 bases between them. This CDR3 spans 15 amino acids. Germline CDR1 is MNHEY and CDR2 is SVGAGI. The DNA for the CDR3 is TGTGCCAGCAGTTACTCGACCAGGGTAAACACTGAAGCTTTCTTT. Protein product: CASSYSTRVNTEAFF.

The chain carries TRBV7-9 and TRBJ2-3; the match to TRBD1 covers 11 bases. From germline, CDR1 is SEHNR and CDR2 FQNEAQ (reference sequence). This CDR3 is 16 amino acids long. The ends lost 4 bases at V and 2 bases at J; junction bases unmatched: 5. The CDR3 DNA sequence: TGTGCCAGCAGCTCGGGACAGGGGGTCCTCACAGATACGCAGTATTTT. This codes for CASSSGQGVLTDTQYF. The whole variable domain, filled in from reference TRBV7-9 and TRBJ2-3, reads DTGVSQNPRHKITKRGQNVTFRCDPISEHNRLYWYRQTLGQGPEFLTYFQNEAQLEKSRLLSDRFSAERPKGSFSTLEIQRTEQGDSAMYLCASSSGQGVLTDTQYFGPGTRLTVL.

The chain recombines TRBV7-9 with TRBJ1-1, with D unresolved. V was cut by 5 bases and J by 3 bases, with 4 bases left in between. The germline V gene has CDR1 SEHNR and CDR2 FQNEAQ (reference sequence). The CDR3 spans 11 residues. The CDR3 loop is CASSPDTEAFF. The CDR3 DNA reads as TGTGCCAGCAGCCCAGACACTGAAGCTTTCTTT. The full variable domain, rest sourced from reference TRBV7-9 and TRBJ1-1, is DTGVSQNPRHKITKRGQNVTFRCDPISEHNRLYWYRQTLGQGPEFLTYFQNEAQLEKSRLLSDRFSAERPKGSFSTLEIQRTEQGDSAMYLCASSPDTEAFFGQGTRLTVV.

The rearrangement joins TRBV3-1 (or the pseudogene TRBV3-2) to TRBJ1-5; 9 bases map to TRBD1. Germline V lookup: CDR1 LGHDT, CDR2 YNNKEL (reference sequence). This CDR3 has 16 amino acids. Trimming cost V 2 bases and J 3 bases; bases outside gene matches: 5. CDR3 sequence (DNA): TGTGCCAGCAGCCAATCGGGACAGGGCTACAATCAGCCCCAGCATTTT. Encoded protein: CASSQSGQGYNQPQHF.

As concerns this clone: Different DNA sequences within this sample yield the same CDR3. The rearrangement links TRBV7-9 to TRBJ2-7; D remains ambiguous. V lost 5 bases, J lost 1 base, and 3 bases lay in between. CDR3 length equals 11 residues. Germline V lookup: CDR1 SEHNR, CDR2 FQNEAQ (reference sequence). The CDR3 loop is CASSHSYEQYF. The DNA for the CDR3 is TGTGCCAGCAGCCATTCCTACGAGCAGTACTTC.

This clone was seen a single time. The chain employs TRBV6-5 and TRBJ2-5; tentatively, D is TRBD1 (5 bases). Trimming left V 7 bases short and J 7 bases short, with 10 bases between. Per germline, CDR1 MNHEY and CDR2 SVGAGI. This CDR3 comprises 11 residues. Here the CDR3 DNA reads TGTGCCAGCACCGATAGGGGGACCCAGTACTTC. Its translation is CASTDRGTQYF.

The DNA for the CDR3 is TGTGCCGGAAGTACAGGGGCCAACTATGGCTACACCTTC. Its protein product is CAGSTGANYGYTF. V gene TRBV19 combines with J gene TRBJ1-2; 7 bases match TRBD1. Germline-derived CDR1 and CDR2 are LNHDA and SQIVND (reference sequence). The CDR3 totals 13 residues. The V segment lost 11 bases and the J segment 2 bases; nucleotides outside the gene matches: 8.

V usage is TRBV5-4 and J usage is TRBJ2-3, with 11 nucleotides matching TRBD2. The V and J ends lost 4 bases and 6 bases, in that order; junction bases with no gene match: 7. The V gene's germline CDR1 is SGHNT and CDR2 YYREEE (reference sequence). CDR3 size: 15 residues. The CDR3 here is CASSLGLAALDTQYF. As DNA, the CDR3 is TGTGCCAGCAGCCTGGGACTAGCGGCGCTGGATACGCAGTATTTT.

The chain links TRBV5-1 to TRBJ2-2; 10 bases map to TRBD1. The germline gives CDR1 SGHRS, CDR2 YFSETQ. Losses at the gene ends were 6 bases for V and 8 bases for J; bases not matched to a gene: 7. The CDR3 consists of 14 residues. CDR3 amino acids: CASMPGQGPGELFF. CDR3 DNA sequence: TGCGCCAGCATGCCGGGACAGGGGCCGGGGGAGCTGTTTTTT.

The chain joins TRBV4-2 to TRBJ1-1; 12 nucleotides match TRBD1. CDR1 LGHNA and CDR2 YNFKEQ come from the germline V gene. The CDR3 extends over 19 amino acids. After removal of 2 bases from V and 4 bases from J, the junction contained 14 bases not matched to a gene. CDR3 region: CASSQQTGTGGFYRTEAFF. The CDR3 DNA follows: TGTGCCAGCAGCCAACAAACCGGGACAGGGGGCTTTTATCGCACTGAAGCTTTCTTT.

This clone was found once. This chain connects TRBV7-2 to TRBJ1-6, with a possible D match to TRBD1 (5 bases). This CDR3 has 15 residues. The germline V and J ends were trimmed by 5 bases and 7 bases, with 15 bases remaining between them. Germline values: CDR1 SGHTA, CDR2 FQGNSA. The CDR3 nucleotides read TGTGCCAGCAGCGTGCTGGGACTTTTAAATTCACCCCTCCACTTT. Translated, it gives CASSVLGLLNSPLHF. Full variable domain (remainder filled in from reference TRBV7-2 and TRBJ1-6): GAGVSQSPSNKVTEKGKDVELRCDPISGHTALYWYRQSLGQGLEFLIYFQGNSAPDKSGLPSDRFSAERTGGSVSTLTIQRTQQEDSAVYLCASSVLGLLNSPLHFGNGTRLTVT.

The rearrangement links TRBV7-6 to TRBJ1-1; D ambiguous. The CDR3 length is 16 residues. Germline CDR1 is SGHVS and CDR2 is FNYEAQ. The V and J ends lost 6 bases and 1 base respectively, with 18 bases between them. CDR3 nucleotide sequence: TGTGCCAGCAGTTCCCACAGTGAGGGCAGGAACACTGAAGCTTTCTTT. This codes for CASSSHSEGRNTEAFF.

This clone has a single count. Germline and junction disagree at one end, which may indicate a read error. The gene calls are TRBV3-1 (or the pseudogene TRBV3-2) and TRBJ2-7; D unclear. CDR1 and CDR2 (germline): LGHDT, YNNKEL (reference sequence). There are 12 residues in the CDR3. DNA for the CDR3: TGTGCCACCAGCCACCTCTCCTACGAGCAGTACTTC. This translates into CATSHLSYEQYF.

This clone showed up just a few times. The chain uses TRBV5-5 and TRBJ1-6, with D tentatively TRBD1 (6 bases). The CDR3 extends over 14 amino acids. Germline V gives CDR1 SGHKS, CDR2 YYEKEE (reference sequence). V lost 6 bases, J lost 6 bases, and 13 bases lay in between. The CDR3 DNA sequence: TGTGCCAGCATACTAGGACAGTCTAATTCACCCCTCCACTTT. It translates to CASILGQSNSPLHF.